Following are 29 T cell receptor beta chains from one sample sequenced in a study of spatial heterogeneity in lung cancer (dated by TCRdb to 2018 to 2020). Explained via the paper, the time point label denotes: blood at routine non-recurrence follow-up after resection. The library was built by means of 5' RACE. The listed sequencing device is NextSeq 500. Clones were called with MiXCR by TCRdb after fastp trimmed the public reads at Q25, and only in-frame beta chains were retained. Every CDR3 protein is listed once, alongside the most common genes and DNA of its rows. The sample profile shows about 46,000 distinct CDR3 sequences; 12% of them were found once. Clones ranked in the top ten supply approximately 30% of the sample. Sample: PBMCs, taken at follow-up. The source is a male donor with early-stage non-small cell lung cancer.

CDR3 sequence: CASSPSINNEQFF. DNA of the CDR3: TGTGCCAGCTCACCATCGATCAACAATGAGCAGTTCTTC. This rearrangement joins TRBV18 to TRBJ2-1; no clear D. Germline CDR1 and CDR2: KGHSH and LQKENI. The CDR3 is made up of 13 amino acids. V lost 2 bases to trimming and J lost 5 bases, with 7 bases between them.

This rearrangement joins TRBV7-3 to TRBJ2-7, with D perhaps given as TRBD1 or TRBD2 (6 bases each). The germline V gene has CDR1 SGHTA and CDR2 FQGTGA. This CDR3 region has 13 residues. V was cut by 4 bases and J by 4 bases, with 11 bases left in between. CDR3 in amino acids: CASSSRGGYEQYF. Here the CDR3 DNA reads TGTGCCAGCAGCTCGAGAGGGGGGTACGAGCAGTACTTC.

This clonotype was counted at least ten times. The rearrangement joins TRBV25-1 to TRBJ2-1; 7 bases map to TRBD2. Unmatched junction bases numbered 7, after V lost 4 bases and J lost 7 bases. There are 14 residues in the CDR3. Germline V gene sequence: CDR1 MGHDK, CDR2 SYGVNS. DNA of the CDR3: TGTGCCAGCAGTGGGGGGAGGGCCCGGAATGAGCAGTTCTTC. This gives the protein CASSGGRARNEQFF.

About this clonotype itself: A much larger clonotype is one base distant, so this may be a read error. The chain combines TRBV6-5 with TRBJ1-2, with unresolved D. The CDR3 is 13 amino acids. Germline V CDR1 and CDR2: MNHEY, SVGAGI. Trimming stripped 8 bases from V and 6 bases from J, with 16 bases between. The CDR3 bases are TGTGCCAGCCGTGGAGACACAGCGAATGGCTACACCTTC. Translated: CASRGDTANGYTF.

This clonotype was seen a few times. The chain uses TRBV28 and TRBJ2-7; 11 bases agree with TRBD2. The J segment lost 3 bases and the V segment lost 10 bases, leaving 8 bases of the junction unmatched. Germline CDR1 reads MDHEN; CDR2 reads SYDVKM. The CDR3 is made up of 14 amino acids. CDR3 loop: CATNVAGGNYEQYF. The DNA of the CDR3 is TGTGCCACCAACGTAGCGGGGGGGAACTACGAGCAGTACTTC. Together with reference TRBV28 and TRBJ2-7, the CDR3 gives the full variable domain: DVKVTQSSRYLVKRTGEKVFLECVQDMDHENMFWYRQDPGLGLRLIYFSYDVKMKEKGDIPEGYSVSREKKERFSLILESASTNQTSMYLCATNVAGGNYEQYFGPGTRLTVT.

This clonotype appeared a few times. The genes are TRBV4-1 and TRBJ1-2; D possibly corresponds to TRBD1 (5 bases). The CDR3 runs 18 residues. Deletions cut 3 bases from V and 5 bases from J, with 25 bases between. Germline V gives CDR1 MGHRA, CDR2 YSYEKL. The CDR3 DNA sequence: TGCGCCAGCAGCCATCCTAGACAGACACCCCAGATACCTTATGGCTACACCTTC. It encodes CASSHPRQTPQIPYGYTF.

This chain uses TRBV7-2 with TRBJ2-1; D is unclear. The CDR3 covers 15 residues. In germline, CDR1 is SGHTA, CDR2 FQGNSA. The ends were cut back, 0 bases at V and 4 bases at J, with 10 bases in the middle. The CDR3 here is CASSLASGHYNEQFF. CDR3 DNA sequence: TGTGCCAGCAGCTTAGCCTCGGGCCATTACAATGAGCAGTTCTTC.

This clonotype was seen more than once but under ten times. The rearrangement uses TRBV11-2 and TRBJ2-5, with 9 nucleotides matching TRBD2. The ends lost 4 bases at V and 3 bases at J; junction bases unmatched: 3. Per the germline V gene, CDR1 is SGHAT and CDR2 is FQNNGV. The CDR3 length is 14 residues. Here the CDR3 reads CASSSLAGEETQYF. CDR3 nucleotides: TGTGCCAGCAGCTCTTTAGCGGGGGAAGAGACCCAGTACTTC.

This clonotype was detected only a few times. This chain joins TRBV20-1 and TRBJ1-1; possible D gene TRBD1, 6 bases. Trimming removed 6 bases at V and 11 bases at J, with 16 bases between. CDR3 length equals 11 residues. Germline CDR1 is DFQATT and CDR2 is SNEGSKA (reference sequence). The CDR3 loop is CSAKHYREAFF. Here the CDR3 DNA reads TGCAGTGCGAAGCATTACAGGGAGGCTTTCTTT.

In this sample, this clonotype turned up many times. The chain joins TRBV3-1 to TRBJ1-2; 10 positions match TRBD1. Germline V CDR1 and CDR2: LGHDT, YNNKEL (reference sequence). Germline trimming cut 3 bases from V and 3 bases from J; bases unmatched to any gene: 4. The CDR3 is 15 amino acids. The CDR3: CASSHLDRGDYGYTF. CDR3 DNA: TGTGCCAGCAGCCATCTGGACAGGGGGGACTATGGCTACACCTTC.

About this clonotype itself: A much larger clone sits a single nucleotide away, making a read error possible. The CDR3 carries no conserved terminal phenylalanine or tryptophan, so it likely arises from a read error. V usage is TRBV2 and J usage is TRBJ2-7; 7 nucleotides agree with TRBD1. CDR3 length: 14 amino acids. Germline values: CDR1 SNHLY, CDR2 FYNNEI. The junction had 15 bases not matched to a gene; V was cut back by 9 bases and J by 7 bases. Here the CDR3 reads CASSRDSSSGEQYS. DNA of the CDR3: TGTGCCAGTTCTCGGGACAGTTCCTCTGGAGAGCAGTACTCC.

This clonotype has a count of ten or more. The V gene is TRBV7-8, the J gene TRBJ2-4, with D uncertain. This CDR3 has 14 amino acids. Trimming removed 5 bases from V and 8 bases from J, with 16 bases in between. From germline, CDR1 is SGHVS and CDR2 FQNEAQ. CDR3 bases: TGTGCCAGCAGCCCCCCGGCTGGACGGGACATTCAGTACTTC. It translates to CASSPPAGRDIQYF.

Many counts were recorded for this clonotype. The chain carries TRBV12-3 or TRBV12-4 and TRBJ1-1; D unresolved. Trimming shortened V by 5 bases and J by 2 bases, and 12 bases separated the two germline ends. This CDR3 spans 14 amino acids. In DNA, the CDR3 is TGTGCCAGCAGTACGACTCAGGTTAACACTGAAGCTTTCTTT. Its protein is CASSTTQVNTEAFF.

This clonotype has just a few counts. The V and J genes are TRBV12-3 or TRBV12-4 and TRBJ2-3, with no clear D. There are 14 residues in the CDR3. The V and J ends lost 3 bases and 2 bases respectively, with 9 bases between them. Here the CDR3 DNA reads TGTGCCAGCAGTTTGATGCTTGACACAGATACGCAGTATTTT. It specifies CASSLMLDTDTQYF.

This clonotype was observed at least ten times. CDR3 protein: CASSFDTHTEAFF. The CDR3 region has the DNA TGTGCCAGCAGCTTCGACACGCACACTGAAGCTTTCTTT. The J gene is TRBJ1-1, the V gene TRBV5-4; no clear D. The germline CDR1 and CDR2 sequences are SGHNT and YYREEE (reference sequence). This CDR3 comprises 13 residues. The germline V and J ends were trimmed by 2 bases and 3 bases, with 8 bases remaining between them.

The chain uses TRBV5-1 and TRBJ2-2; TRBD2 matches at 8 bases. This CDR3 is built from 15 residues. CDR1 is SGHRS and CDR2 is YFSETQ in the germline V gene. V was clipped by 4 bases and J by 6 bases; unmatched bases: 8. Here the CDR3 DNA reads TGCGCCAGCAGCACTACAGCGGGGGCCTCCGGGGAGCTGTTTTTT. This sequence encodes CASSTTAGASGELFF.

Worth noting for this clonotype: This may come from a read error, since a much larger clone is one base off. The genes are TRBV12-3 or TRBV12-4 and TRBJ2-7; 9 nucleotides align to TRBD1. V trimming: 8 bases; J trimming: 5 bases; junction bases outside the gene matches: 13. The CDR3 totals 15 residues. The CDR3 DNA is TGTGCCAGCGGCCGTAACAGGGGGCTCTGGGACGAGCAGTACTTC. This codes for CASGRNRGLWDEQYF.

Ten or more counts support this clonotype. This chain uses TRBV5-1 with TRBJ1-4; D is uncertain. Looked up from germline, CDR1 is SGHRS and CDR2 is YFSETQ. The CDR3 has 15 amino acids. Trimming removed 5 bases from V and 0 bases from J, with 11 bases in between. CDR3 nucleotide sequence: TGCGCCAGCAGAGGCCCGGATGCAACTAATGAAAAACTGTTTTTT. Amino acids: CASRGPDATNEKLFF.

This clonotype has only one observation. The rearrangement uses TRBV9 and TRBJ1-6; D not certain. Germline-derived CDR1 and CDR2 are SGDLS and YYNGEE. The CDR3 has 14 residues. The V end lost 2 bases, the J end lost 6 bases, and 9 bases lay between the germline ends. CDR3 region: CASSVMHFNSPLHF. DNA of the CDR3: TGTGCCAGCAGCGTGATGCACTTTAATTCACCCCTCCACTTT.

This clonotype was detected ten times or more. The chain is built from TRBV24-1 and TRBJ2-1; TRBD1 might be the D (6 bases). CDR3 size: 15 residues. The germline V and J ends were trimmed by 6 bases and 4 bases, with 15 bases remaining between them. Germline V gives CDR1 KGHDR, CDR2 SFDVKD. The DNA for the CDR3 is TGTGCCACCAGTCAAGTGAGTAGGGGGTACAATGAGCAGTTCTTC. As protein: CATSQVSRGYNEQFF.

This clonotype was picked up many times. The J gene is TRBJ1-1, the V gene TRBV3-1, with no clear D. Trimming pared 4 bases from V and 0 bases from J, leaving 12 bases between. Germline values: CDR1 LGHDT, CDR2 YNNKEL (reference sequence). The length of the CDR3 is 15 residues. CDR3 sequence (DNA): TGTGCCAGCAGCCCCCGGCCGTCTATGAACACTGAAGCTTTCTTT. Encoded protein: CASSPRPSMNTEAFF.

This clonotype was picked up many times. The chain uses TRBV5-3 and TRBJ1-1; 7 bases map to TRBD1. TRBV5-3 is an open reading frame, and its role is uncertain. There are 17 residues in the CDR3. V lost 2 bases to trimming and J lost 3 bases; unmatched junction nucleotides: 13. The CDR3 here is CARSFPTGEAWDTEAFF. The CDR3 DNA is TGTGCCAGAAGCTTCCCTACAGGGGAGGCCTGGGACACTGAAGCTTTCTTT.

This clonotype was picked up a small number of times. V usage is TRBV11-2 and J usage is TRBJ2-3; TRBD2 is a possible D gene (6 bases). CDR3 length: 15 amino acids. Germline lookup yields CDR1 SGHAT and CDR2 FQNNGV. Between the trimmed V and J ends, which lost 0 bases and 4 bases, there was a span of 11 bases. CDR3 DNA: TGTGCCAGCAGCTTAGATTTAAGGGAGGCAGATACGCAGTATTTT. It codes for CASSLDLREADTQYF.

This clonotype has a handful of counts. The gene calls are TRBV11-3 and TRBJ2-1; 7 bases fit TRBD1. V shed 0 bases, J shed 8 bases, and the junction held 10 bases outside the gene matches. CDR1 is SGHNT and CDR2 is YENEEA in the germline V gene. This CDR3 region has 16 residues. The CDR3 sequence is CASSLDGRQGIHEQFF. The CDR3 coding sequence is TGTGCCAGCAGCTTAGATGGGCGACAGGGTATCCATGAGCAGTTCTTC.

The J gene is TRBJ2-1, the V gene TRBV11-2; D is undetermined. The length of the CDR3 is 13 residues. Germline CDR1 reads SGHAT; CDR2 reads FQNNGV. Trimming took 0 bases from V and 9 from J, leaving 9 bases between them. For the CDR3, the DNA is TGTGCCAGCAGCTTAGATTGGGATTTTGAGCAGTTCTTC. Translating gives CASSLDWDFEQFF.

In this sample, this clonotype turned up many times. The gene calls are TRBV5-5 and TRBJ2-1; D uncertain. The CDR3 sequence is 16 residues long. Germline CDR1 and CDR2: SGHKS and YYEKEE (reference sequence). V was clipped by 0 bases and J by 9 bases, with 19 bases between them. The CDR3 nucleotides read TGTGCCAGCAGCTTGGCCCACGTGGCTATAGGGATTGAGCAGTTCTTC. Translation gives CASSLAHVAIGIEQFF.

This chain links TRBV14 with TRBJ2-2; D perhaps matches TRBD2 (5 bases). Trimming removed 2 bases at V and 4 bases at J, with 14 bases between. The germline V gene has CDR1 SGHDN and CDR2 FVKESK. The CDR3 runs to 16 residues. The CDR3 region has the DNA TGTGCCAGCAGCCAACAACCAACTAGATCCACCGGGGAGCTGTTTTTT. This codes for CASSQQPTRSTGELFF.

This clonotype was detected many times. This chain joins TRBV6-5 and TRBJ1-1; TRBD1 is a possible D gene (6 bases). Per germline, CDR1 MNHEY and CDR2 SVGAGI. Trimming cost V 5 bases and J 3 bases, with 13 bases left between them. The CDR3 is 14 amino acids. The CDR3 loop is CASSVRGADTEAFF. As DNA, the CDR3 is TGTGCCAGCAGTGTCAGGGGAGCAGACACTGAAGCTTTCTTT.

In this sample, this clonotype turned up many times. The chain recombines TRBV28 with TRBJ1-2, with 7 bases identical to TRBD1. This CDR3 is built from 15 residues. From germline, CDR1 is MDHEN and CDR2 SYDVKM. Trimming removed 5 bases from V and 7 bases from J; junction bases left unmatched: 13. CDR3 amino acids: CASSITGTVDIGYTF. CDR3 coding DNA: TGTGCCAGCAGTATTACCGGGACAGTAGATATTGGCTACACCTTC.